Below are 29 T cell receptor beta chains sequenced from a single sample in a study of Ad26.COV2.S vaccination and SARS-CoV-2 variants. As for treatment: around 19 received Ad26.COV2.S at low or high dose, single or two shots; 5 received placebo; per-sample allocation not given. All samples were drawn on day 63, counting from the first vaccine or placebo injection. Assay used: immunoSEQ multiplex PCR; TCRdb lists only in-frame clones, some missing. This sample yields around 450,000 clones, of which approximately 87% are seen a single time; about 3.5% belongs to the top ten. Sequenced material: peripheral blood, taken in a trial of Ad26.COV2.S vaccine versus placebo. Source of these receptors: a person aged 18-60 years who received the Ad26.COV2.S COVID-19 vaccine or a placebo.

V is TRBV27 and J is TRBJ2-3, with 7 bases aligning to TRBD2. The junction had 9 bases not matched to a gene; V was cut back by 6 bases and J by 3 bases. Germline-derived CDR1 and CDR2 are MNHEY and SMNVEV (reference sequence). The CDR3 sequence is 15 residues long. The CDR3 loop reads CASSLAALGTDTQYF. CDR3 bases: TGTGCCAGCAGCCTAGCGGCTTTGGGGACAGATACGCAGTATTTT.

This clone has just one count. The rearrangement uses TRBV4-1 and TRBJ1-1; D unresolved. CDR3 length equals 14 residues. Per the germline V gene, CDR1 is MGHRA and CDR2 is YSYEKL. Between the trimmed V and J ends, which lost 3 bases and 1 base, there was a span of 9 bases. The CDR3 DNA sequence: TGCGCCAGCAGCCAGGATTCAGCGAACACTGAAGCTTTCTTT. Amino acids: CASSQDSANTEAFF.

About this clone itself: Different DNA sequences within this sample yield the same CDR3. The chain links TRBV29-1 to TRBJ2-7; D unclear. Germline CDR1 reads SQVTM; CDR2 reads ANQGSEA. Trimming pared 3 bases from V and 3 bases from J, leaving 6 bases between. The CDR3 has 11 residues. In DNA form, the CDR3 reads TGCAGCGTTGAGAGAGACTACGAGCAGTACTTC. Residues: CSVERDYEQYF.

The chain is built from TRBV7-2 and TRBJ2-2, with D possibly being TRBD1 (5 bases). Trimming shortened V by 5 bases and J by 3 bases, and 7 bases separated the two germline ends. The CDR3 sequence is 13 residues long. Germline assignment: CDR1 SGHTA and CDR2 FQGNSA. CDR3: CASSLRDTGELFF. CDR3 sequence (DNA): TGTGCCAGCAGCCTCAGGGACACCGGGGAGCTGTTTTTT.

CDR3 in DNA: TGTGCCAGTAGTATAGGCAGGGGCTATGGCTACACCTTC. Its protein product is CASSIGRGYGYTF. The chain combines TRBV19 with TRBJ1-2; a weak D match, TRBD1 (6 bases). CDR1 LNHDA and CDR2 SQIVND come from the germline V gene (reference sequence). Trimming removed 1 base at V and 4 bases at J, with 7 bases between. The CDR3 length is 13 residues.

V is TRBV6-2 or TRBV6-3 and J is TRBJ2-1; 8 nucleotides line up with TRBD2. This CDR3 comprises 15 residues. Germline CDR1 reads MNHEY; CDR2 reads SVGEGT. V shed 6 bases and J 2 bases; nucleotides not matched to a gene: 6. The CDR3 DNA sequence: TGTGCCAGCAGCAACGGGGGGGCGGCCTACAATGAGCAGTTCTTC. Translating it yields CASSNGGAAYNEQFF.

The chain is built from TRBV4-3 and TRBJ2-7; 12 nucleotides align to TRBD1. Germline V gene sequence: CDR1 LGHNA, CDR2 YSLEER. V shed 7 bases and J 7 bases; nucleotides not matched to a gene: 8. CDR3 length: 14 residues. The CDR3 is CASKPGQGAKEQYF. In DNA, the CDR3 is TGCGCCAGCAAACCGGGACAGGGGGCTAAAGAGCAGTACTTC.

The gene calls are TRBV27 and TRBJ1-1, with a tentative D call TRBD1 (5 bases). Trimming took 6 bases from V and 2 from J, leaving 16 bases between them. The CDR3 has 15 residues. Germline CDR1 reads MNHEY; CDR2 reads SMNVEV (reference sequence). The CDR3 sequence: CASSQSRRGNTEAFF. The DNA of the CDR3 is TGTGCCAGCAGCCAATCCCGAAGGGGAAACACTGAAGCTTTCTTT.

This chain joins TRBV10-3 and TRBJ1-6; D remains unclear. Germline V gene lookup returns CDR1 ENHRY and CDR2 SYGVKD. The CDR3 runs to 17 residues. V shed 3 bases and J shed 7 bases, with 19 bases lying between them. CDR3 protein: CAISEYGLSSTNSPLHF. The DNA of the CDR3 is TGTGCCATCAGTGAATATGGCCTATCCTCGACCAATTCACCCCTCCACTTT.

This sequence joins TRBV27 and TRBJ1-5; no definite D call. V lost 6 bases, J lost 3 bases, and 21 bases lay in between. Germline loops: CDR1 MNHEY, CDR2 SMNVEV (reference sequence). The CDR3 extends over 17 amino acids. The CDR3 DNA reads TGTGCCAGCAGGCCCTCGAGGGCACGGAAGCTCAATCAGCCCCAGCATTTT. Residues: CASRPSRARKLNQPQHF.

The chain carries TRBV12-3 or TRBV12-4 and TRBJ1-4; D unclear. CDR3 length: 12 residues. Trimming removed 4 bases at V and 7 bases at J, with 7 bases between. In DNA form, the CDR3 reads TGTGCCAGCAGTTCAGTCCTTGAAAAACTGTTTTTT. Encoded protein: CASSSVLEKLFF.

This clone has only a few counts. J is TRBJ2-5 and V is TRBV6-5; D is unresolved. This CDR3 is 13 amino acids long. The V end lost 7 bases, the J end lost 1 base, and 10 bases lay between the germline ends. Germline values: CDR1 MNHEY, CDR2 SVGAGI. In nucleotides, the CDR3 is TGTGCCAGCAATACGGTCAGCCAAGAGACCCAGTACTTC. This sequence encodes CASNTVSQETQYF.

In DNA, the CDR3 is TGCGCCAGCGGATCTGATGCGGGGGGGCCCTACGAGCAGTACTTC. It translates to CASGSDAGGPYEQYF. The chain carries TRBV5-1 and TRBJ2-7, with 9 bases identical to TRBD2. This CDR3 comprises 15 residues. The germline CDR1 and CDR2 sequences are SGHRS and YFSETQ. V dropped 7 bases and J dropped 2; count of bases not matched to a gene: 10.

V gene TRBV28 combines with J gene TRBJ2-7; 8 bases are a match to TRBD1. V gave up 6 bases and J gave up 0 bases; unmatched junction bases: 7. The CDR3 totals 15 residues. The germline V gene encodes CDR1 MDHEN and CDR2 SYDVKM. This CDR3 is CASRPLDRVSYEQYF. The CDR3 region has the DNA TGTGCCAGCAGGCCCCTGGACAGGGTCTCCTACGAGCAGTACTTC.

This clone was counted a single time. The rearrangement links TRBV5-6 to TRBJ2-7; D unresolved. The CDR3 is 13 residues long. Looked up from germline, CDR1 is SGHDT and CDR2 is YYEEEE. V was shortened by 4 bases and J by 2 bases, with 10 bases between the two germline ends. The CDR3 bases are TGTGCCAGCAGCCTCCTTTCCACCTACGAGCAGTACTTC. Translated, it gives CASSLLSTYEQYF.

The chain uses TRBV27 and TRBJ2-2, with D perhaps matching TRBD1 (5 bases). This CDR3 region has 20 residues. Deletions cut 3 bases from V and 3 bases from J, with 26 bases between. CDR1 is MNHEY, CDR2 SMNVEV, per germline (reference sequence). CDR3 protein: CASSFLAIRFRARDTGELFF. The CDR3 nucleotides read TGTGCCAGCAGTTTTCTCGCCATTCGGTTCAGGGCCCGTGACACCGGGGAGCTGTTTTTT.

The gene calls are TRBV12-3 or TRBV12-4 and TRBJ1-6, with a possible D match to TRBD1 (5 bases). Trimming left V 6 bases short and J 7 bases short, with 10 bases between. The CDR3 loop spans 13 amino acids. The DNA of the CDR3 is TGTGCCAGCAGAGGGACCGGGAATTCACCCCTCCACTTT. It is translated as CASRGTGNSPLHF.

Only one count was recorded for this clone. The chain links TRBV7-8 to TRBJ1-2; 9 bases match TRBD1. Trimming removed 5 bases from V and 8 bases from J; junction bases left unmatched: 21. This CDR3 comprises 18 residues. CDR1 is SGHVS, CDR2 FQNEAQ, per germline. This chain's CDR3 is CASSPRLRKTGGRWGYTF. CDR3 nucleotides: TGTGCCAGCAGCCCGCGGCTGCGAAAGACAGGGGGACGATGGGGCTACACCTTC.

This clone is medium-sized in the sample. CDR3 loop: CASSSGQEKIYGYTF. Written as DNA, the CDR3 is TGTGCCAGCAGCTCGGGACAGGAGAAGATCTATGGCTACACCTTC. This rearrangement joins TRBV7-9 to TRBJ1-2; 8 bases are a match to TRBD1. Trimming at V came to 4 bases and at J to 4 bases, leaving 8 bases not matched to a gene. The CDR3 is 15 residues long. Germline V lookup: CDR1 SEHNR, CDR2 FQNEAQ (reference sequence). Using reference TRBV7-9 and TRBJ1-2 for the parts outside the CDR3, the full variable domain is DTGVSQNPRHKITKRGQNVTFRCDPISEHNRLYWYRQTLGQGPEFLTYFQNEAQLEKSRLLSDRFSAERPKGSFSTLEIQRTEQGDSAMYLCASSSGQEKIYGYTFGSGTRLTVV.

This chain links TRBV4-1 with TRBJ1-4; D ambiguous. This CDR3 is built from 15 residues. Germline loops: CDR1 MGHRA, CDR2 YSYEKL. V was trimmed by 2 bases and J by 4 bases, leaving 11 bases between them. The CDR3 protein is CASSQPGRSNEKLFF. CDR3 nucleotides: TGCGCCAGCAGCCAACCTGGTAGAAGTAATGAAAAACTGTTTTTT.

This chain joins TRBV7-6 and TRBJ2-7; 9 bases are shared with TRBD2. This CDR3 contains 15 residues. V shed 2 bases, J shed 7 bases, and the junction held 9 bases outside the gene matches. Germline assignment: CDR1 SGHVS and CDR2 FNYEAQ. Written as DNA, the CDR3 is TGTGCCAGCAGCTTAATCGCTAGCGGGGCGGTTGAGCAGTACTTC. Its translation is CASSLIASGAVEQYF.

The CDR3 nucleotides are TGTGCCATCAGTGTCGATTCGTCCTCGTACAATGAGCAGTTCTTC. This gives the protein CAISVDSSSYNEQFF. The rearrangement uses TRBV10-3 and TRBJ2-1; D remains unclear. CDR1 is ENHRY, CDR2 SYGVKD, per germline. The ends were cut back, 4 bases at V and 4 bases at J, with 14 bases in the middle. This CDR3 spans 15 amino acids.

The V gene is TRBV19, the J gene TRBJ2-7, with D perhaps TRBD1 (6 bases). Deletions cut 4 bases from V and 6 bases from J, with 10 bases between. The CDR3 totals 12 residues. Germline values: CDR1 LNHDA, CDR2 SQIVND (reference sequence). CDR3 protein: CASSTTRGEQYF. In DNA form, the CDR3 reads TGTGCCAGTAGTACCACCAGGGGCGAGCAGTACTTC.

The chain has TRBV7-2 and TRBJ2-5, with D possibly TRBD2 on 6 matching bases. The CDR3 spans 13 residues. The V and J ends lost 2 bases and 5 bases respectively, with 9 bases between them. Germline loops: CDR1 SGHTA, CDR2 FQGNSA. The CDR3 sequence is CASSLWGLETQYF. The CDR3 nucleotides read TGTGCCAGCAGCTTATGGGGACTTGAGACCCAGTACTTC.

The rearrangement links TRBV7-2 to TRBJ2-7; 9 nucleotides line up with TRBD1. The CDR3 extends over 16 amino acids. With V trimmed by 1 base and J by 0 bases, 4 bases remained unmatched. Germline V gene lookup returns CDR1 SGHTA and CDR2 FQGNSA. The CDR3 nucleotides read TGTGCCAGCAGCTTAGGAGGGGACAGGGACTCCTACGAGCAGTACTTC. This codes for CASSLGGDRDSYEQYF.

The count of this clone is one. CDR3 in amino acids: CASTSTSEDYNEQFF. In DNA, the CDR3 is TGTGCCAGCACCTCGACTAGCGAGGACTACAATGAGCAGTTCTTC. The chain is built from TRBV7-9 and TRBJ2-1, with 8 positions matching TRBD2. Germline V gene data show CDR1 as SEHNR and CDR2 as FQNEAQ (reference sequence). This CDR3 comprises 15 residues. V lost 7 bases to trimming and J lost 3 bases; unmatched junction nucleotides: 8.

The CDR3 DNA follows: TGTGCCAGCAGTTTAGGGGCCACTAATACTGAAGCTTTCTTT. It encodes CASSLGATNTEAFF. The chain employs TRBV27 and TRBJ1-1, with a possible D match to TRBD1 (5 bases). Trimming took 2 bases from V and 5 from J, leaving 12 bases between them. The CDR3 is 14 amino acids. CDR1 and CDR2 from the germline V gene are MNHEY and SMNVEV (reference sequence).

This chain joins TRBV25-1 and TRBJ2-4; 7 nucleotides match TRBD1. Germline assignment: CDR1 MGHDK and CDR2 SYGVNS. The CDR3 consists of 16 residues. With V trimmed by 2 bases and J by 1 base, 5 bases remained unmatched. CDR3: CASSEITGEAKNIQYF. Written as DNA, the CDR3 is TGTGCCAGCAGTGAAATCACAGGGGAGGCCAAAAACATTCAGTACTTC.

In its sample, this clone was seen a few times. This sequence joins TRBV4-3 and TRBJ2-1, with 8 bases matching TRBD1. Germline loops: CDR1 LGHNA, CDR2 YSLEER. V lost 5 bases, J lost 13 bases, and 10 bases stayed unmatched. This CDR3 spans 13 amino acids. CDR3 nucleotide sequence: TGCGCCAGCAGCAGTAGACAGGGGAATCATCAGTTCTTC. Protein product: CASSSRQGNHQFF.